A selection of T cell receptor beta chains follows, all from one sample in a study of multiple sclerosis patients with progressive multifocal leukoencephalopathy. TCRdb's copy holds only in-frame clones and misses some; the assay was immunoSEQ multiplex PCR. Of 30,000 to 35,000 clones detected, approximately 84% appear once; the ten largest clones hold 3% to 3.5%. This specimen consisted of PBMCs, obtained from a patient treated with natalizumab. These TCRs come from a human donor with progressive multifocal leukoencephalopathy. CDR3s include the opening cysteine and the closing phenylalanine or tryptophan. Each record gives: J gene, D gene, clone size, V gene, CDR3 protein, CDR3 DNA. The D gene is left open where the match is weak. Only some rows state a clone size, as once, few, many or a class for expanded clones.

J gene: TRBJ1-2
D gene: .
clone size: .
V gene: TRBV29-1
CDR3 protein: CSVEGRGWSYTF
CDR3 DNA: TGCAGCGTTGAGGGCCGAGGATGGAGCTACACCTTC

J gene: TRBJ1-1
D gene: .
clone size: once
V gene: TRBV29-1
CDR3 protein: CSVVAEGNTEAFF
CDR3 DNA: TGCAGCGTTGTCGCGGAAGGGAACACTGAAGCTTTCTTT

J gene: TRBJ1-4
D gene: .
clone size: .
V gene: TRBV2
CDR3 protein: CASSEGWGSDEKLFF
CDR3 DNA: TGTGCCAGCAGTGAAGGATGGGGTTCGGATGAAAAACTGTTTTTT

J gene: TRBJ2-1
D gene: TRBD2
clone size: once
V gene: TRBV12-5
CDR3 protein: CASGLVRGGLADYNEQFF
CDR3 DNA: TGTGCTAGTGGTTTGGTGAGGGGAGGACTAGCGGACTACAATGAGCAGTTCTTC

J gene: TRBJ2-1
D gene: TRBD2
clone size: .
V gene: TRBV5-1
CDR3 protein: CASSFSSGTSGTNEQFF
CDR3 DNA: TGCGCCAGCAGCTTCTCATCCGGGACTAGCGGAACCAATGAGCAGTTCTTC

J gene: TRBJ2-1
D gene: TRBD2
clone size: .
V gene: TRBV7-3
CDR3 protein: CASSLALAGNVLGEQFF
CDR3 DNA: TGTGCCAGCAGCTTGGCATTAGCGGGCAACGTTTTGGGTGAGCAGTTCTTC

J gene: TRBJ2-7
D gene: .
clone size: .
V gene: TRBV4-1
CDR3 protein: CASSPHPDYSGFSYEQYF
CDR3 DNA: TGCGCCAGCAGCCCCCACCCCGATTATTCGGGGTTTTCCTACGAGCAGTACTTC

J gene: TRBJ1-1
D gene: TRBD1
clone size: .
V gene: TRBV6-5
CDR3 protein: CASRGGGEKAFF
CDR3 DNA: TGTGCCAGCAGAGGGGGCGGTGAGAAAGCTTTCTTT

J gene: TRBJ1-1
D gene: .
clone size: .
V gene: TRBV29-1
CDR3 protein: CSVEGGGNTEAFF
CDR3 DNA: TGCAGCGTTGAAGGGGGGGGGAACACTGAAGCTTTCTTT

J gene: TRBJ2-3
D gene: TRBD2
clone size: .
V gene: TRBV5-8
CDR3 protein: CASSLLVLAGVPDTQYF
CDR3 DNA: TGTGCCAGCAGCTTGCTGGTTCTAGCGGGAGTTCCAGATACGCAGTATTTT

J gene: TRBJ2-3
D gene: .
clone size: .
V gene: TRBV7-3
CDR3 protein: CASSLMGRWTDTQYF
CDR3 DNA: TGTGCCAGCAGCTTGATGGGTCGGTGGACAGATACGCAGTATTTT

J gene: TRBJ1-4
D gene: TRBD1
clone size: .
V gene: TRBV27
CDR3 protein: CASSWDRVNEKLFF
CDR3 DNA: TGTGCCAGCAGTTGGGACAGGGTTAATGAAAAACTGTTTTTT

J gene: TRBJ1-1
D gene: .
clone size: .
V gene: TRBV5-1
CDR3 protein: CASSPNLNTEAFF
CDR3 DNA: TGCGCCAGCAGCCCTAACTTGAACACTGAAGCTTTCTTT

J gene: TRBJ2-2
D gene: .
clone size: few
V gene: TRBV21-1
CDR3 protein: CASSKDRGPTGELFF
CDR3 DNA: TGTGCCAGCAGCAAAGACAGGGGGCCCACCGGGGAGCTGTTTTTT

J gene: TRBJ2-5
D gene: TRBD2
clone size: .
V gene: TRBV7-3
CDR3 protein: CASSLMGVGAGTMETQYF
CDR3 DNA: TGTGCCAGCAGCTTAATGGGGGTTGGAGCGGGAACAATGGAGACCCAGTACTTC

J gene: TRBJ1-5
D gene: .
clone size: .
V gene: TRBV2
CDR3 protein: CASSPEPGYNQPQHF
CDR3 DNA: TGTGCCAGCAGTCCTGAGCCGGGTTACAATCAGCCCCAGCATTTT